The TCR beta chain described here comes from a study of OX40 agonist ivuxolimab in advanced cancers. Study-level information: People in dose escalation had one of these cancers: hepatocellular carcinoma, melanoma, renal cell or head and neck cancer.

Measured with immunoSEQ multiplex PCR; TCRdb has only the in-frame clones, and not every one. The sample consists of more than 95,000 clones, around 90% of them appearing once. The CDR3 consists of 16 residues. Germline CDR1 and CDR2: MNHNY and SVGAGI (reference sequence). V gave up 9 bases and J gave up 4 bases; unmatched junction bases: 12. Sample: CD4+ or CD8+ T cells sorted from blood, taken in a trial of the OX40 agonist ivuxolimab. The receptor comes from an adult with an advanced solid tumor such as melanoma, head and neck, liver or kidney cancer. This rearrangement joins TRBV6-6 to TRBJ1-3, with 10 bases aligning to TRBD1. CDR3 bases: TGTGCCAGTTCCAGGGAGGGACAGGGGCGGGGAAACACCATATATTTT. Protein: CASSREGQGRGNTIYF.